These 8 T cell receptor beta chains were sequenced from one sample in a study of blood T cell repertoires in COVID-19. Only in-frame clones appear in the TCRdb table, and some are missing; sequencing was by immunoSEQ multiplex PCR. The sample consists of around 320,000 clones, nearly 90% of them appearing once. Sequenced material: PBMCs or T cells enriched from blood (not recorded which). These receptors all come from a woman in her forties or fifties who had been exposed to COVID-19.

CDR3 residues: CASSSYRGSGNTIYF. Written as DNA, the CDR3 is TGTGCCAGCAGCTCATACAGGGGGTCTGGAAACACCATATATTTT. The genes are TRBV3-1 (or the pseudogene TRBV3-2) and TRBJ1-3; 8 bases line up with TRBD1. This CDR3 contains 15 residues. After removal of 5 bases from V and 1 base from J, the junction contained 4 bases not matched to a gene. Germline CDR1 is LGHDT and CDR2 is YNNKEL (reference sequence).

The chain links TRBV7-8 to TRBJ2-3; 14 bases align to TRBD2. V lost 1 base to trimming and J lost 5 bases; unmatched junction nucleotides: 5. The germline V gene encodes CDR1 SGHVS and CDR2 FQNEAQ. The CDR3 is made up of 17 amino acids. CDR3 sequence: CASSLGLGLAGVDTQYF. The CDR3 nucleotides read TGTGCCAGCAGCTTAGGGCTGGGACTAGCGGGGGTAGATACGCAGTATTTT.

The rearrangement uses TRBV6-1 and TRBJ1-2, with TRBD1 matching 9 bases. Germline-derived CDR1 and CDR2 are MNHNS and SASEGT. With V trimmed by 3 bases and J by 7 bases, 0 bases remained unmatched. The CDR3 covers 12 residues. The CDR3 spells CASSEGQGGYTF. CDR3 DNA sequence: TGTGCCAGCAGTGAGGGACAGGGTGGCTACACCTTC.

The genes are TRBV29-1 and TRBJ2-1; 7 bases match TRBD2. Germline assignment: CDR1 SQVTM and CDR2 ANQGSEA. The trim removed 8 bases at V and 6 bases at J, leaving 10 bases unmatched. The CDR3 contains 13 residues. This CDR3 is CSLPASGSNEQFF. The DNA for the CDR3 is TGCAGCCTACCGGCTAGCGGTAGCAATGAGCAGTTCTTC.

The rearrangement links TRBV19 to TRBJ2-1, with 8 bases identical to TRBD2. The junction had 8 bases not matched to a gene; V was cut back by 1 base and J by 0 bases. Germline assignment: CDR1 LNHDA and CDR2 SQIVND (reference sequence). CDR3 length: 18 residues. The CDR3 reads CASSIVANRGGSYNEQFF. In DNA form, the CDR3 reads TGTGCCAGTAGTATAGTGGCCAACCGGGGGGGCTCCTACAATGAGCAGTTCTTC.

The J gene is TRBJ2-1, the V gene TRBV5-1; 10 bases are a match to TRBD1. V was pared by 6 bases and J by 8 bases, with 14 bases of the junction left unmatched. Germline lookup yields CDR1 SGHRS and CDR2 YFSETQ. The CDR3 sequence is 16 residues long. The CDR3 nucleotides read TGCGCCAGCAATGAAGGGGGACAGGGGTTTGCATATGAGCAGTTCTTC. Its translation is CASNEGGQGFAYEQFF. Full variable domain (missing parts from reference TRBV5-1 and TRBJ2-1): KAGVTQTPRYLIKTRGQQVTLSCSPISGHRSVSWYQQTPGQGLQFLFEYFSETQRNKGNFPGRFSGRQFSNSRSEMNVSTLELGDSALYLCASNEGGQGFAYEQFFGPGTRLTVL.

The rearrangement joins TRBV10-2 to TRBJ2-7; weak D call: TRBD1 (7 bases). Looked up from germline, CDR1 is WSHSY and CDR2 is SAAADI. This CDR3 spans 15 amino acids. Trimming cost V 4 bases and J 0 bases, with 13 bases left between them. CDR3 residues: CASSGSGGSSYEQYF. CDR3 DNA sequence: TGCGCCAGCAGTGGATCAGGGGGGAGCTCCTACGAGCAGTACTTC.

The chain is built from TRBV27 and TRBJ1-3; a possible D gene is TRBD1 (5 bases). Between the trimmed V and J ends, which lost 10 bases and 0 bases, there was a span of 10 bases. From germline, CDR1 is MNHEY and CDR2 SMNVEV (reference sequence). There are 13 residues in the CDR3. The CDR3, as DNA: TGTGCCATCCAGGGTTCCTCTGGAAACACCATATATTTT. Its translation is CAIQGSSGNTIYF.